The 22 T cell receptor beta chains below were found in one sample sequenced in a study of cytomegalovirus exposure and HLA in healthy donors. The method was immunoSEQ multiplex PCR; TCRdb's version includes in-frame clones alone and lacks a portion of them. The sample lists approximately 220,000 clones; approximately 80% were seen once. The sample consisted of PBMCs. The receptors come from a young woman in good health and CMV-seropositive.

The CDR3 DNA reads TGTGCCAGCAGGTGGGACAGGGAAACCGGGGAGCTGTTTTTT. As protein: CASRWDRETGELFF. This rearrangement joins TRBV6-5 to TRBJ2-2; TRBD1 matches at 9 bases. The CDR3 has 14 residues. V gave up 6 bases and J gave up 5 bases; unmatched junction bases: 4. Germline V gene lookup returns CDR1 MNHEY and CDR2 SVGAGI.

The chain links TRBV6-1 to TRBJ2-7, with D maybe TRBD1 (5 bases). The germline CDR1 and CDR2 sequences are MNHNS and SASEGT. This CDR3 region has 12 residues. The V end was cut by 10 bases, the J end by 1 base, with 11 bases between. The CDR3 DNA reads as TGTGCCACCTCGGACACTTCCTACGAGCAGTACTTC. Protein sequence: CATSDTSYEQYF.

This rearrangement joins TRBV27 to TRBJ2-7; 7 nucleotides match TRBD1. Germline-derived CDR1 and CDR2 are MNHEY and SMNVEV (reference sequence). The CDR3 has 13 residues. The CDR3 is CATGEQGNYEQYF. The DNA for the CDR3 is TGTGCAACAGGGGAACAGGGAAACTACGAGCAGTACTTC.

CDR3 DNA: TGTGCCAGCAGTGGCAGGAACGGTGGCTACACCTTC. Amino acids: CASSGRNGGYTF. The V call is TRBV6-1, the J call TRBJ1-2; D is unresolved. Trimming removed 4 bases at V and 7 bases at J, with 10 bases between. The CDR3 spans 12 residues. Germline V gene sequence: CDR1 MNHNS, CDR2 SASEGT.

The rearrangement links TRBV29-1 to TRBJ2-7, with 8 nucleotides matching TRBD1. This CDR3 has 12 amino acids. Germline assignment: CDR1 SQVTM and CDR2 ANQGSEA. Trimming took 6 bases from V and 3 from J; bases not matched to a gene: 4. The CDR3 sequence: CSVLQGDYEQYF. CDR3 DNA sequence: TGCAGCGTCCTACAGGGGGACTACGAGCAGTACTTC.

This clone has only a few counts. The chain has TRBV6-1 and TRBJ2-7, with a tentative D call TRBD2 (5 bases). V was trimmed by 10 bases and J by 0 bases, leaving 10 bases between them. Germline assignment: CDR1 MNHNS and CDR2 SASEGT. CDR3 length equals 12 residues. DNA of the CDR3: TGTGCCATAGAGCGGCCCTCCTACGAGCAGTACTTC. Translating it yields CAIERPSYEQYF.

This clone was seen only a few times. V gene TRBV5-1 combines with J gene TRBJ2-3; D unresolved. Trimming took off 0 bases at V and 5 bases at J, with 7 bases between the two ends. Germline CDR1 and CDR2: SGHRS and YFSETQ. The CDR3 totals 13 residues. The CDR3 spells CASSLGLEDTQYF. As DNA, the CDR3 is TGCGCCAGCAGCTTGGGGCTGGAAGATACGCAGTATTTT.

The rearrangement links TRBV5-6 to TRBJ1-2; 7 positions match TRBD1. Germline V gene lookup returns CDR1 SGHDT and CDR2 YYEEEE. J was trimmed by 5 bases and V by 5 bases; bases with no gene match: 6. The length of the CDR3 is 13 residues. CDR3 in DNA: TGTGCCAGCAGATGGACAGGCGATTATGGCTACACCTTC. Translating it yields CASRWTGDYGYTF.

This chain links TRBV7-9 with TRBJ2-5, with 15 bases fitting TRBD2. Germline loops: CDR1 SEHNR, CDR2 FQNEAQ (reference sequence). J lost 5 bases, V lost 5 bases, and 9 bases had no gene match. The CDR3 is made up of 17 amino acids. The CDR3 loop is CASSPRTSGRASETQYF. CDR3 nucleotide sequence: TGTGCCAGCAGCCCAAGGACTAGCGGGAGGGCCTCGGAGACCCAGTACTTC. Based on the CDR3 plus reference TRBV7-9 and TRBJ2-5, the full variable domain is DTGVSQNPRHKITKRGQNVTFRCDPISEHNRLYWYRQTLGQGPEFLTYFQNEAQLEKSRLLSDRFSAERPKGSFSTLEIQRTEQGDSAMYLCASSPRTSGRASETQYFGPGTRLLVL.

The chain recombines TRBV30 with TRBJ2-1; a possible D gene is TRBD1 (6 bases). The germline gives CDR1 GTSNPN, CDR2 SVGIG (reference sequence). The CDR3 is 14 amino acids. V shed 5 bases and J shed 5 bases, with 16 bases lying between them. In nucleotides, the CDR3 is TGTGCCTGGTCCCCAGGGGCCAGCCACAATGAGCAGTTCTTC. Residues: CAWSPGASHNEQFF.

This clone showed up just once. The chain employs TRBV30 and TRBJ1-2; perhaps TRBD1 as D (5 bases). Trimming removed 5 bases from V and 4 bases from J, with 8 bases in between. This CDR3 is built from 11 residues. Germline loops: CDR1 GTSNPN, CDR2 SVGIG (reference sequence). CDR3 loop: CAWSGTYGYTF. CDR3 nucleotide sequence: TGTGCCTGGTCAGGGACCTATGGCTACACCTTC.

The chain links TRBV25-1 to TRBJ1-3; the D is unclear. Germline V gives CDR1 MGHDK, CDR2 SYGVNS. Trimming took off 1 base at V and 2 bases at J, with 9 bases between the two ends. The CDR3 runs 15 residues. CDR3 amino acids: CASSESRETGNTIYF. The CDR3 DNA reads TGTGCCAGCAGTGAATCTCGGGAAACTGGAAACACCATATATTTT.

Note on this clone: A read error may account for a junction end that differs from germline. The chain couples TRBV7-9 to TRBJ2-3; 10 positions match TRBD2. The CDR3 runs 14 residues. Germline-derived CDR1 and CDR2 are SEHNR and FQNEAQ (reference sequence). CDR3 sequence: CASSLAGEVDTQYF. Written as DNA, the CDR3 is TGTGCCAGCAGCCTAGCGGGAGAGGTAGATACGCAGTATTTT.

The chain has TRBV27 and TRBJ2-7, with no clear D. Looked up from germline, CDR1 is MNHEY and CDR2 is SMNVEV (reference sequence). The V end was cut by 1 base, the J end by 3 bases, with 7 bases between. The CDR3 extends over 13 amino acids. DNA of the CDR3: TGTGCCAGCAGTTTATTCTTCAGCTACGAGCAGTACTTC. As protein: CASSLFFSYEQYF.

V and J are TRBV6-1 and TRBJ2-7, with D tentatively TRBD2 (6 bases). The CDR3 loop spans 14 amino acids. CDR1 is MNHNS and CDR2 is SASEGT in the germline V gene. Trimming removed 7 bases from V and 7 bases from J, with 20 bases in between. Here the CDR3 reads CASKEEGKSFEQYF. The CDR3 DNA is TGTGCCAGCAAGGAGGAGGGTAAATCGTTTGAGCAGTACTTC.

J is TRBJ2-1 and V is TRBV21-1. TRBV21-1 counts as a pseudogene. CDR3 length: 16 amino acids. CDR3 protein: CASSKQDGPSYNEQFF. For the CDR3, the DNA is TGTGCCAGCAGCAAACAAGACGGGCCATCCTACAATGAGCAGTTCTTC.

In nucleotides, the CDR3 is TGTGCCAGTAGTACAACACTAGCGGGATATACTAGGGAGCAGTACTTC. Translation gives CASSTTLAGYTREQYF. The chain recombines TRBV19 with TRBJ2-7; 10 nucleotides align to TRBD2. V lost 4 bases and J lost 7; bases outside the gene matches: 13. The CDR3 runs to 16 residues. CDR1 is LNHDA, CDR2 SQIVND, per germline (reference sequence).

The chain recombines TRBV7-9 with TRBJ1-4; D is unresolved. Germline lookup yields CDR1 SEHNR and CDR2 FQNEAQ (reference sequence). The CDR3 length is 13 residues. The germline V and J ends were trimmed by 5 bases and 3 bases, with 7 bases remaining between them. CDR3 residues: CASSPPSNEKLFF. CDR3 DNA: TGTGCCAGCAGCCCACCGTCTAATGAAAAACTGTTTTTT.

The chain combines TRBV6-1 with TRBJ1-1, with D possibly being TRBD1 (6 bases). Looked up from germline, CDR1 is MNHNS and CDR2 is SASEGT. V was clipped by 8 bases and J by 2 bases, with 15 bases between them. The CDR3 consists of 14 residues. The CDR3 sequence is CASSTGGPNTEAFF. CDR3 coding DNA: TGTGCCAGCTCCACTGGGGGGCCCAACACTGAAGCTTTCTTT.

This clone has just a few counts. The chain uses TRBV9 and TRBJ2-7; 11 bases align to TRBD1. V was clipped by 2 bases and J by 5 bases; unmatched bases: 6. Per germline, CDR1 SGDLS and CDR2 YYNGEE. The CDR3 loop spans 15 amino acids. DNA for the CDR3: TGTGCCAGCAGCGTTAGCCGGACAGGGGGCAACGAGCAGTACTTC. Translating it yields CASSVSRTGGNEQYF.

DNA for the CDR3: TGTGCCAGCAGTCGGGACAGGGGCCTTTCTGAGACCCAGTACTTC. Translation: CASSRDRGLSETQYF. The chain recombines TRBV2 with TRBJ2-5; 10 positions agree with TRBD1. V shed 5 bases, J shed 5 bases, and the junction held 8 bases outside the gene matches. CDR3 size: 15 residues. Per germline, CDR1 SNHLY and CDR2 FYNNEI.

This chain uses TRBV5-6 with TRBJ2-4; D possibly corresponds to TRBD2 (6 bases). This CDR3 comprises 13 residues. Germline assignment: CDR1 SGHDT and CDR2 YYEEEE. V lost 6 bases and J lost 5, with 12 bases in between. The CDR3 DNA sequence: TGTGCCAGCACCCTATCGGGGGAAAACATTCAGTACTTC. Its protein product is CASTLSGENIQYF.